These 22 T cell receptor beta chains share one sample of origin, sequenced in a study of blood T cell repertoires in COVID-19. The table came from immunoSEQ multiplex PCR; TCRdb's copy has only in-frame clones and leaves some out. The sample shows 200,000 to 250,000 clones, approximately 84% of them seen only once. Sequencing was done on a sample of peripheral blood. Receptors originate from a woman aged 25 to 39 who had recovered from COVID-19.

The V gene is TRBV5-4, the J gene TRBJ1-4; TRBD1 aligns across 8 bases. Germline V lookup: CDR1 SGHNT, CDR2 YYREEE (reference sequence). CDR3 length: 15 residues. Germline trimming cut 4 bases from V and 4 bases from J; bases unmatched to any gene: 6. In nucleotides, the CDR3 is TGTGCCAGCAGCGTTCGGACAGGGAGTAATGAAAAACTGTTTTTT. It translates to CASSVRTGSNEKLFF.

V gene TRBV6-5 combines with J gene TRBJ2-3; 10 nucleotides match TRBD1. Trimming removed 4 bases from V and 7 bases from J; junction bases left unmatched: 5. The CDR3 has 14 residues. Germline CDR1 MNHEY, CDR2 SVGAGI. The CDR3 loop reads CASSSDRGLNTQYF. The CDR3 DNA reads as TGTGCCAGCAGTTCTGACAGGGGGCTGAATACGCAGTATTTT.

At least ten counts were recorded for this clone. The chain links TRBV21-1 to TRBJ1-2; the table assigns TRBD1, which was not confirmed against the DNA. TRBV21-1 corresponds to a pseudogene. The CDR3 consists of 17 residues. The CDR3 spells CASSKVGIRTQVNGYTF. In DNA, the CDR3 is TGTGCCAGCAGCAAAGTGGGGATTCGGACACAAGTTAATGGCTACACCTTC.

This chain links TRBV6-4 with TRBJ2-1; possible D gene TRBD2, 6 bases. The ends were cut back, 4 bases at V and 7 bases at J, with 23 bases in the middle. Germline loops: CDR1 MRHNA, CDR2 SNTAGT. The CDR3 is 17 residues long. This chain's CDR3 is CASSAQGGEDAKNEQFF. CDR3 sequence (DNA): TGTGCCAGCAGTGCCCAGGGTGGGGAGGATGCTAAGAATGAGCAGTTCTTC.

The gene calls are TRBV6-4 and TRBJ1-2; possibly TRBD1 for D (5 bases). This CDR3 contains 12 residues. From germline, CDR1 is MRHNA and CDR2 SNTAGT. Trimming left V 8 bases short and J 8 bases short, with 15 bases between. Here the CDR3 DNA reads TGTGCCAGCTCCGGGGGTGGTGGCGGCTACACCTTC. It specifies CASSGGGGGYTF.

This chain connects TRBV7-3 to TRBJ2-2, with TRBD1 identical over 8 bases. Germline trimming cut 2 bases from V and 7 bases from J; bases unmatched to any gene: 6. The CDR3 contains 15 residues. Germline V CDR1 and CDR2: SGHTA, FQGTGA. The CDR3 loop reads CASSLGGRGHGELFF. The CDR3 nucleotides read TGTGCCAGCAGCTTAGGTGGCAGGGGGCACGGGGAGCTGTTTTTT. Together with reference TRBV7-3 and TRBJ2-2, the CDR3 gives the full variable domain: GAGVSQTPSNKVTEKGKYVELRCDPISGHTALYWYRQSLGQGPEFLIYFQGTGAADDSGLPNDRFFAVRPEGSVSTLKIQRTERGDSAVYLCASSLGGRGHGELFFGEGSRLTVL.

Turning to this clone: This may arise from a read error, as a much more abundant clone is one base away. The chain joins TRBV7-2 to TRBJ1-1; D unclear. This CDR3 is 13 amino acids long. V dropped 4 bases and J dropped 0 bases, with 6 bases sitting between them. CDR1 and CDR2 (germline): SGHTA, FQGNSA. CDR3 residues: CASSSQLNTEAFF. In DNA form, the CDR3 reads TGTGCCAGCAGCTCACAGTTGAACACTGAAGCTTTCTTT.

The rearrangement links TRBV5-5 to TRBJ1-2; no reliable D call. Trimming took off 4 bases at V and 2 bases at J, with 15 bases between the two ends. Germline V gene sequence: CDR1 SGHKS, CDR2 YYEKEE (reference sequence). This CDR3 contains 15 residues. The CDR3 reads CASSPSQAPNYGYTF. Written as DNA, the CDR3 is TGTGCCAGCAGCCCCTCCCAAGCCCCCAACTATGGCTACACCTTC. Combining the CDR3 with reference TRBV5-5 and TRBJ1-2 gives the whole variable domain DAGVTQSPTHLIKTRGQQVTLRCSPISGHKSVSWYQQVLGQGPQFIFQYYEKEERGRGNFPDRFSARQFPNYSSELNVNALLLGDSALYLCASSPSQAPNYGYTFGSGTRLTVV.

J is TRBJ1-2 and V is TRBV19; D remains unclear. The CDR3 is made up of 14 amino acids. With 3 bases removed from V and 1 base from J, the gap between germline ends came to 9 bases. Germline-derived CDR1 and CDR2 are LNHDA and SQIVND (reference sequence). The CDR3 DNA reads TGTGCCAGTAGTATGCGCAGGAATAACTATGGCTACACCTTC. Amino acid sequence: CASSMRRNNYGYTF.

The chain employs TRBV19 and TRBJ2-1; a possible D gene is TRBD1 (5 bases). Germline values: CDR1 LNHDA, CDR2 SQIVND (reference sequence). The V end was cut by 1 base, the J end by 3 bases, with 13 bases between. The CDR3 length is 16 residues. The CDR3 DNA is TGTGCCAGTAGTATAGTAGGGGTACTTCACTACAATGAGCAGTTCTTC. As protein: CASSIVGVLHYNEQFF.

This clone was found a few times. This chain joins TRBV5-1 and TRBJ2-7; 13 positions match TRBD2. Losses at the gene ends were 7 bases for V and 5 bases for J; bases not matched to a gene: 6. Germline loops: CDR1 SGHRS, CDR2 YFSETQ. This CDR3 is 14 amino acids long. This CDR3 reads CASRGTSGANEQYF. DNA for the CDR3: TGCGCCAGCCGGGGGACTAGCGGGGCCAACGAGCAGTACTTC.

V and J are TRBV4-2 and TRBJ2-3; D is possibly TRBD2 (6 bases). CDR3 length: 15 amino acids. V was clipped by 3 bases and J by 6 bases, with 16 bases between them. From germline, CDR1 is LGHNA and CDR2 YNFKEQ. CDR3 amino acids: CASSQGTGEMDTQYF. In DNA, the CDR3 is TGTGCCAGCAGCCAGGGCACGGGAGAGATGGATACGCAGTATTTT.

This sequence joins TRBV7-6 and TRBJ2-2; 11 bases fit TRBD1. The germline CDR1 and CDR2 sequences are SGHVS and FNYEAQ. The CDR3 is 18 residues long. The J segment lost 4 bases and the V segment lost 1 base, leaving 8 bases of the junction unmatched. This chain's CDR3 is CASSLGAGTGGFTGELFF. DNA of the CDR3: TGTGCCAGCAGCTTAGGCGCCGGGACAGGGGGATTCACCGGGGAGCTGTTTTTT.

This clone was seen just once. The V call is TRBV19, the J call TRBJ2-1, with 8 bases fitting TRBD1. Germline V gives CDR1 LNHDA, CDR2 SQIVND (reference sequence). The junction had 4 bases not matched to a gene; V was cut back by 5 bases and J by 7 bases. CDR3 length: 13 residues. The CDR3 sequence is CASSFRTGNEQFF. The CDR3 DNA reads TGTGCCAGTAGTTTCCGGACAGGGAATGAGCAGTTCTTC.

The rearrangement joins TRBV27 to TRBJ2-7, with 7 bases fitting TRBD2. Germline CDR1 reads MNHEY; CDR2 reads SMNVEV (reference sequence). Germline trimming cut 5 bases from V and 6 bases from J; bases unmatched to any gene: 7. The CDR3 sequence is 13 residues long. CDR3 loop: CASSPGTTGEQYF. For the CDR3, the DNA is TGTGCCAGCAGTCCGGGGACTACTGGCGAGCAGTACTTC.

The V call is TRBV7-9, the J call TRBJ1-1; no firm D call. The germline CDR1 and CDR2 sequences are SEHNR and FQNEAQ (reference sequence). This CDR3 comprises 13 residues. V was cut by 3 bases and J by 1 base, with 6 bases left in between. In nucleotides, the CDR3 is TGTGCCAGCAGCTTTCCCAAGAACACTGAAGCTTTCTTT. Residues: CASSFPKNTEAFF.

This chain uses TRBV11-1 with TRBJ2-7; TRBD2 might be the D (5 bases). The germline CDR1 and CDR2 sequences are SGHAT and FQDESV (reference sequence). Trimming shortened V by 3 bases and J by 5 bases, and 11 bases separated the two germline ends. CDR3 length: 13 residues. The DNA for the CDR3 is TGTGCCAGCAGCTTCCAGGAGGTCAACGAGCAGTACTTC. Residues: CASSFQEVNEQYF.

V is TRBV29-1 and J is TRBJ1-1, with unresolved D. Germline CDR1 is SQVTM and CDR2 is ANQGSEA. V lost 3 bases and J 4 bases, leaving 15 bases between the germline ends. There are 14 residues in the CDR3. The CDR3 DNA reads TGCAGCGTTGATGTGGGAGGGAGATTCACTGAAGCTTTCTTT. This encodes CSVDVGGRFTEAFF.

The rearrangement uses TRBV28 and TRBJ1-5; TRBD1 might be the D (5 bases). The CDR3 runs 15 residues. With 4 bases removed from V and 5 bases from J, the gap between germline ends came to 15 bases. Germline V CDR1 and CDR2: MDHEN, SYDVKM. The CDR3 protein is CASSSRVRRDQPQHF. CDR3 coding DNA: TGTGCCAGCAGTTCCAGGGTGAGGAGGGATCAGCCCCAGCATTTT.

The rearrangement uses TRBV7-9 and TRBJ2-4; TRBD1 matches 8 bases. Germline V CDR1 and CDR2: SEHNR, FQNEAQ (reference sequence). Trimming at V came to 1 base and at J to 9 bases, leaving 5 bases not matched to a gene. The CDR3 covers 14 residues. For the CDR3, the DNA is TGTGCCAGCAGCTTAGGACAGGGGCGAGGCATTCAGTACTTC. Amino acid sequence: CASSLGQGRGIQYF.

For the CDR3, the DNA is TGTGCCAGTAGCACGAACGGACTAGCTACTGGAGATACGCAGTATTTT. This translates into CASSTNGLATGDTQYF. The rearrangement links TRBV19 to TRBJ2-3, with 8 positions matching TRBD2. Germline CDR1 LNHDA, CDR2 SQIVND (reference sequence). This CDR3 spans 16 amino acids. The ends lost 6 bases at V and 5 bases at J; junction bases unmatched: 13.

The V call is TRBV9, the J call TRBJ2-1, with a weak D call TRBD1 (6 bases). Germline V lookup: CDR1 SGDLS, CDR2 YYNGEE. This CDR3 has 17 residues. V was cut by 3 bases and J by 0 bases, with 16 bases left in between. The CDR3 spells CASSGTQGISSYNEQFF. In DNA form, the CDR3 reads TGTGCCAGCAGCGGAACACAGGGAATTTCCTCCTACAATGAGCAGTTCTTC.